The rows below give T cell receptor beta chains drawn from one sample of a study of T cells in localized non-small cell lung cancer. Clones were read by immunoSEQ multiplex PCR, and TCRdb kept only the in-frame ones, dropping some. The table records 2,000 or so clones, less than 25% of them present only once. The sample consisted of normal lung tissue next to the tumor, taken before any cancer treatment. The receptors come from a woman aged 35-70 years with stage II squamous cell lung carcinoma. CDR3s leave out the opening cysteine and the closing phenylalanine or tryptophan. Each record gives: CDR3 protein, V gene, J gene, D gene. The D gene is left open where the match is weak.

CDR3 protein: ASSFPPTVMNTEAF; V gene: TRBV11-3; J gene: TRBJ1-1; D gene: .
CDR3 protein: ATSRERTGGNTQY; V gene: TRBV15; J gene: TRBJ2-3; D gene: TRBD1
CDR3 protein: ASSPASREQY; V gene: TRBV18; J gene: TRBJ2-7; D gene: .
CDR3 protein: ASSYEGAHTEAF; V gene: TRBV6-8; J gene: TRBJ1-1; D gene: TRBD1
CDR3 protein: ASNFGANTGELF; V gene: TRBV28; J gene: TRBJ2-2; D gene: .
CDR3 protein: ASSHPGGVSLEAF; V gene: TRBV18; J gene: TRBJ1-1; D gene: .
CDR3 protein: ASSPRDSWETQY; V gene: TRBV9; J gene: TRBJ2-5; D gene: .
CDR3 protein: ASSAGPGGPETQY; V gene: TRBV9; J gene: TRBJ2-5; D gene: .
CDR3 protein: ASSSRTGSEQF; V gene: TRBV6-8; J gene: TRBJ2-1; D gene: .
CDR3 protein: ASSFEGETQY; V gene: TRBV27; J gene: TRBJ2-5; D gene: .
CDR3 protein: ASSMDRFYEQY; V gene: TRBV28; J gene: TRBJ2-7; D gene: TRBD1
CDR3 protein: ASSLGGGRNEQF; V gene: TRBV28; J gene: TRBJ2-1; D gene: .
CDR3 protein: ASSQQGSARQPQH; V gene: TRBV28; J gene: TRBJ1-5; D gene: .
CDR3 protein: ASSLEASGRYEQY; V gene: TRBV11-3; J gene: TRBJ2-7; D gene: TRBD2
CDR3 protein: AWTPSLLPNTEAF; V gene: TRBV30; J gene: TRBJ1-1; D gene: .
CDR3 protein: SVDLGERETQY; V gene: TRBV29-1; J gene: TRBJ2-5; D gene: .
CDR3 protein: ASSDTTSGYEQY; V gene: TRBV11-3; J gene: TRBJ2-7; D gene: TRBD2
CDR3 protein: ASTDRLLAVNTGELF; V gene: TRBV6-8; J gene: TRBJ2-2; D gene: TRBD2
CDR3 protein: ASRQDRGSQPQH; V gene: TRBV6-8; J gene: TRBJ1-5; D gene: .
CDR3 protein: ASASGRATDTQY; V gene: TRBV11-3; J gene: TRBJ2-3; D gene: TRBD2
CDR3 protein: ASSDDRGRIVSGANVLT; V gene: TRBV19; J gene: TRBJ2-6; D gene: TRBD1
CDR3 protein: ASSWGPGLSQETQY; V gene: TRBV5-1; J gene: TRBJ2-5; D gene: .
CDR3 protein: ASSPGLASYGYT; V gene: TRBV19; J gene: TRBJ1-2; D gene: .
CDR3 protein: ASRGSSLNYGYT; V gene: TRBV6-8; J gene: TRBJ1-2; D gene: .
CDR3 protein: ASSLTHYLASKGGDTQY; V gene: TRBV11-3; J gene: TRBJ2-3; D gene: .
CDR3 protein: ASSLTAGGYNEQF; V gene: TRBV28; J gene: TRBJ2-1; D gene: TRBD2
CDR3 protein: ASSSLQGARTEAF; V gene: TRBV11-3; J gene: TRBJ1-1; D gene: TRBD1
CDR3 protein: ASSLGQGLTQAF; V gene: TRBV11-3; J gene: TRBJ1-1; D gene: .
CDR3 protein: ASSSRTGGDTQY; V gene: TRBV5-1; J gene: TRBJ2-3; D gene: TRBD1
CDR3 protein: ASSLDRGRGGYT; V gene: TRBV11-3; J gene: TRBJ1-2; D gene: TRBD1
CDR3 protein: ASSQNRTQSRANVLT; V gene: TRBV28; J gene: TRBJ2-6; D gene: .
CDR3 protein: ASWDLKDTQY; V gene: TRBV6-8; J gene: TRBJ2-3; D gene: .
CDR3 protein: ASSQQTGWHTEAF; V gene: TRBV14; J gene: TRBJ1-1; D gene: TRBD1
CDR3 protein: ASSPDRGSYNEQF; V gene: TRBV11-3; J gene: TRBJ2-1; D gene: TRBD1
CDR3 protein: ASSIDAGRETQY; V gene: TRBV19; J gene: TRBJ2-5; D gene: .
CDR3 protein: AISEGEDTEAF; V gene: TRBV10-3; J gene: TRBJ1-1; D gene: .
CDR3 protein: ASSPLPKGETQY; V gene: TRBV18; J gene: TRBJ2-5; D gene: .
CDR3 protein: ATSQGLAGSYEQY; V gene: TRBV15; J gene: TRBJ2-7; D gene: TRBD2
CDR3 protein: ATRSLAGSNEQF; V gene: TRBV19; J gene: TRBJ2-1; D gene: TRBD2
CDR3 protein: ASSPRGGETQY; V gene: TRBV18; J gene: TRBJ2-5; D gene: .
CDR3 protein: ASSQGRGRRSYEQY; V gene: TRBV14; J gene: TRBJ2-7; D gene: TRBD1
CDR3 protein: ASSVGLTYEQY; V gene: TRBV9; J gene: TRBJ2-7; D gene: .
CDR3 protein: ASSLGATMNTEAF; V gene: TRBV11-3; J gene: TRBJ1-1; D gene: .
CDR3 protein: ASSAREYNYGYT; V gene: TRBV28; J gene: TRBJ1-2; D gene: .
CDR3 protein: ASSILAGGADTQY; V gene: TRBV19; J gene: TRBJ2-3; D gene: TRBD2
CDR3 protein: ATRGRGGTEAF; V gene: TRBV19; J gene: TRBJ1-1; D gene: .
CDR3 protein: ASSGIAWDSTYNEQF; V gene: TRBV28; J gene: TRBJ2-1; D gene: .
CDR3 protein: ASRALGQGGYGYT; V gene: TRBV28; J gene: TRBJ1-2; D gene: TRBD1
CDR3 protein: ASSPPGRSGNTIY; V gene: TRBV6-8; J gene: TRBJ1-3; D gene: .
CDR3 protein: ATSRGGTSGSDTQY; V gene: TRBV15; J gene: TRBJ2-3; D gene: TRBD2
CDR3 protein: ASSIGAASTDTQY; V gene: TRBV19; J gene: TRBJ2-3; D gene: .
CDR3 protein: ASSRLAGAGNEQF; V gene: TRBV9; J gene: TRBJ2-1; D gene: TRBD2
CDR3 protein: ASSLQGATGELF; V gene: TRBV5-1; J gene: TRBJ2-2; D gene: TRBD1
CDR3 protein: ASSDPLSEAF; V gene: TRBV6-8; J gene: TRBJ1-1; D gene: .